This TCR beta chain was retrieved from a study of regulatory T cells in long-lasting Graves disease. The wider study: More than 5 years of antithyroid drugs with positive TSH receptor antibodies defined persistent Graves' disease.

This clonotype was recorded a few times. Both iRepertoire HTBI primers and Arm-PCR of CDR3 regions were used to build the TCR beta libraries. TCRdb reprocessed the multiplex PCR reads with MiXCR, giving one entry per CDR3 protein. Among about 430,000 distinct CDR3 sequences, roughly a fifth were seen once, and the ten largest hold over 11%. The time point denotes: persistent/refractory GD, antithyroid drugs over 5 years with positive TRAb. From RNA extracted from PBMCs, the TCR library was made. Germline lookup yields CDR1 SGHRS and CDR2 YFSETQ. The V end was cut by 4 bases, the J end by 2 bases, with 14 bases between. The CDR3 covers 15 residues.

The source is a female donor with Graves disease. The sample consisted of peripheral blood mononuclear cells (PBMCs), taken when the disease was refractory, from a patient treated with antithyroid drugs. The V gene is TRBV5-1, the J gene TRBJ2-3, with D possibly TRBD1 on 5 matching bases. The CDR3 DNA sequence: TGCGCCAGCAGCGATAGGGGTCTTATCACAGATACGCAGTATTTT. Its protein product is CASSDRGLITDTQYF.